This TCR beta chain was recorded in a study of CD8+ T cells in alopecia areata. With 4 bases removed from V and 2 bases from J, the gap between germline ends came to 10 bases. The CDR3 length is 14 residues. Germline-derived CDR1 and CDR2 are SGHAT and FQNNGV. Once RNA had been extracted, it was reverse transcribed into cDNA to act as the sequencing template. The protocol was immunoSEQ multiplex PCR, while the TCRdb copy is restricted to in-frame clones and leaves out a portion. The sample includes 120,000 or so clones, about 50% seen only once; the top ten take approximately 10%. This sequence joins TRBV11-2 and TRBJ2-3; tentative D call: TRBD1 (5 bases). The specimen sequenced was NKG2D-low CD8+ T cells sorted from blood. The receptor comes from a human donor with alopecia areata. The CDR3 loop reads CASSSQTDTDTQYF. CDR3 bases: TGTGCCAGCAGCTCTCAGACAGACACAGATACGCAGTATTTT.